This T cell receptor beta chain comes out of a study of T cell responses to AZD1222 COVID-19 vaccine. Clones were sequenced by immunoSEQ multiplex PCR, and TCRdb holds only the in-frame ones, with some missing. The table lists more than 130,000 clones, 90% of them singletons. Concerning this clone: The same CDR3 can be traced to other DNA sequences in this sample.

This clonotype originated in an adult in good health. The sequenced sample was peripheral blood, obtained on day 0 of AZD1222 vaccination.

Here the CDR3 reads CASSLDGNSPLHF. CDR3 DNA sequence: TGTGCCAGCAGCCTGGATGGGAATTCACCCCTCCACTTT. The chain carries TRBV7-3 and TRBJ1-6; D is unclear. CDR1 is SGHTA, CDR2 FQGTGA, per germline. CDR3 size: 13 residues. V gave up 5 bases and J gave up 7 bases, with 9 bases separating them.